A selection of T cell receptor beta chains follows, all from one sample in a study of cytomegalovirus exposure and HLA in healthy donors. Assay used: immunoSEQ multiplex PCR; TCRdb lists only in-frame clones, some missing. The data show about 170,000 clones, under 85% seen once. Material: PBMCs. These TCRs come from a young woman in good health and CMV-seropositive. Each CDR3 is given with its conserved first and last residue. A D gene is named only where the DNA matches it firmly. Part of the rows lack a size; the others show once, few, many or a class for expanded clones.

TRBJ2-7	13	TRBV30	NA	few	CAWRGRGRYEQYF	TGTGCCTGGCGGGGCAGGGGGAGGTACGAGCAGTACTTC
TRBJ2-3	15	TRBV7-2	TRBD2	once	CASSLPSGGTDTQYF	TGTGCCAGCAGCTTACCTAGCGGGGGAACAGATACGCAGTATTTT
TRBJ2-7	14	TRBV5-1	TRBD1	NA	CASSLGTASYEQYF	TGCGCCAGCAGCCTCGGGACAGCCTCCTACGAGCAGTACTTC
TRBJ1-1	13	TRBV19	NA	few	CASSSTGNTEAFF	TGTGCCAGTAGTTCGACAGGGAACACTGAAGCTTTCTTT
TRBJ1-1	17	TRBV18	NA	NA	CASSPQGPVKMNTEAFF	TGTGCCAGCTCACCACAGGGGCCCGTCAAGATGAACACTGAAGCTTTCTTT
TRBJ2-1	11	TRBV7-9	NA	NA	CSSSLDIEQFF	TGTTCCAGCAGCTTAGATATTGAGCAGTTCTTC
TRBJ2-7	16	TRBV15	NA	once	CATSRDTSPTLYEQYF	TGTGCCACCAGCAGAGATACTAGCCCCACGCTTTACGAGCAGTACTTC
TRBJ2-7	11	TRBV2	NA	once	CASSGGYEQYF	TGTGCCAGCAGCGGGGGCTACGAGCAGTACTTC
TRBJ1-4	13	TRBV4-3	NA	few	CASSQVRDEKLFF	TGCGCCAGCAGCCAAGTTCGGGATGAAAAACTGTTTTTT
TRBJ2-3	14	TRBV27	TRBD1	NA	CASTFRGQGARQYF	TGTGCCAGCACCTTTAGGGGACAGGGGGCACGGCAGTATTTT
TRBJ2-2	15	TRBV28	TRBD1	NA	CASSPGTGVSGELFF	TGTGCCAGCAGTCCCGGGACAGGGGTTTCCGGGGAGCTGTTTTTT
TRBJ2-5	18	TRBV7-8	TRBD2	once	CASSLQPTSGGAKETQYF	TGTGCCAGCAGCTTACAACCGACTAGCGGGGGGGCCAAGGAGACCCAGTACTTC
TRBJ1-2	14	TRBV21-1	NA	NA	CASSFPQGPEGYTF	TGTGCCAGCAGCTTTCCGCAGGGGCCTGAGGGCTACACCTTC
TRBJ2-2	13	TRBV2	NA	few	CASSQTNSGELFF	TGTGCCAGCAGCCAAACTAACTCCGGGGAGCTGTTTTTT
TRBJ2-1	12	TRBV9	NA	NA	CASSAPGSEQFF	TGTGCCAGCAGCGCCCCGGGATCGGAGCAGTTCTTC
TRBJ2-2	14	TRBV27	NA	once	CASSLARQAGELFF	TGTGCCAGCAGTTTAGCCAGGCAAGCCGGGGAGCTGTTTTTT
TRBJ2-5	15	TRBV7-2	TRBD1	NA	CASSLVGQAAGTQYF	TGTGCCAGCAGCTTAGTGGGACAGGCGGCGGGGACCCAGTACTTC
TRBJ2-1	17	TRBV7-2	TRBD1	NA	CASSRQVRQGAVDEQFF	TGTGCCAGCAGCCGACAAGTAAGACAGGGGGCTGTCGATGAGCAGTTCTTC
TRBJ1-4	15	TRBV5-1	NA	NA	CASSKGTPENEKLFF	TGCGCCAGCAGTAAGGGGACACCAGAAAATGAAAAACTGTTTTTT
TRBJ1-3	15	TRBV4-2	TRBD1	few	CASSQTGDSGNTIYF	TGTGCCAGCAGCCAAACAGGGGACTCTGGAAACACCATATATTTT
TRBJ1-1	15	TRBV7-2	NA	NA	CASSSTGYMNTEAFF	TGTGCCAGCAGCTCTACAGGGTACATGAACACTGAAGCTTTCTTT
TRBJ2-7	14	TRBV4-1	NA	NA	CASSLRRGTPEQYF	TGCGCCAGCAGCCTACGAAGGGGGACACCTGAGCAGTACTTC
TRBJ2-7	17	TRBV7-9	NA	NA	CASSSVLSPDSSYEQYF	TGTGCCAGCAGCTCAGTCTTATCTCCGGACAGCTCCTACGAGCAGTACTTC
TRBJ1-2	14	TRBV14	NA	once	CASSQEPGSWGYTF	TGTGCCAGCAGCCAAGAACCGGGGTCGTGGGGCTACACCTTC
TRBJ2-6	18	TRBV29-1	TRBD1	NA	CSVLIGGQGGPGANVLIF	TGCAGCGTCCTAATCGGGGGACAGGGGGGACCTGGGGCTAACGTCCTGATTTTC
TRBJ2-5	13	TRBV7-9	NA	NA	CASSPEGGETQYF	TGTGCCAGCAGCCCGGAGGGGGGGGAGACCCAGTACTTC
TRBJ1-2	15	TRBV2	TRBD1	once	CASSREGQGANGYTF	TGTGCCAGCTCCCGAGAGGGACAGGGGGCAAATGGCTACACCTTC
TRBJ2-2	11	TRBV11-2	NA	once	CASSPVGELFF	TGTGCCAGCAGCCCCGTAGGGGAGCTGTTTTTT
TRBJ2-4	13	TRBV7-2	TRBD1	NA	CASSLGGTGIQYF	TGTGCCAGCAGCTTAGGCGGGACAGGCATTCAGTACTTC
TRBJ2-5	16	TRBV7-3	TRBD2	few	CASSLTGGGAFETQYF	TGTGCCAGCAGCTTAACGGGCGGGGGGGCCTTTGAGACCCAGTACTTC
TRBJ1-4	16	TRBV19	TRBD1	NA	CASSQWDRATNEKLFF	TGTGCCAGTAGTCAGTGGGACAGAGCAACTAATGAAAAACTGTTTTTT
TRBJ2-1	17	TRBV6-4	TRBD2	NA	CASSDSGGGAPYNEQFF	TGTGCCAGCAGTGACTCTGGCGGGGGGGCCCCCTACAATGAGCAGTTCTTC
TRBJ2-2	17	TRBV4-3	TRBD2	NA	CASSQDLAGAITGELFF	TGCGCCAGCAGCCAAGATCTAGCGGGGGCGATCACCGGGGAGCTGTTTTTT
TRBJ1-4	15	TRBV30	NA	NA	CAWSADRKGGEKLFF	TGTGCCTGGAGTGCAGACAGGAAAGGGGGTGAAAAACTGTTTTTT
TRBJ2-7	16	TRBV7-6	NA	NA	CASSLGWQGSSYEQYF	TGTGCCAGCAGCTTAGGGTGGCAGGGGAGCTCCTACGAGCAGTACTTC
TRBJ1-1	12	TRBV28	NA	NA	CASTTPGVGAFF	TGTGCCAGCACCACCCCAGGTGTCGGAGCTTTCTTT